This T cell receptor beta chain was recorded in a study of blood T cell repertoires in COVID-19. Germline V CDR1 and CDR2: LNHDA, SQIVND (reference sequence). V was shortened by 4 bases and J by 2 bases, with 15 bases between the two germline ends. This CDR3 is built from 16 residues. Some clones are missing from TCRdb's copy, which holds only in-frame ones; the method was immunoSEQ multiplex PCR. The data hold over 40,000 clones, with 70% to 85% observed a single time. The chain carries TRBV19 and TRBJ1-5; D unresolved. This TCR derives from a human donor in a cohort sampled during active COVID-19. Sequenced: peripheral blood. In DNA form, the CDR3 reads TGTGCCAGTAGTAGTCACTACACGGGTGGCAATCAGCCCCAGCATTTT. Protein product: CASSSHYTGGNQPQHF.